The clone carrying this T cell receptor beta chain was found many times. The antigen remains unidentified. The data originate from a study of T cells in Graves' hyperthyroidism and ophthalmopathy. At the level of the study: At the time of initial diagnosis and before any treatment, peripheral blood was collected. Study results and limitations: Blood also carried most thyroid clonotypes expanded above 0.001.

What was amplified from RNA transcripts were TCR beta CDR3 regions. Using the HTBI primer set, a first-round RT-PCR was run on the TCR CDR3. TCRdb reprocessed the multiplex PCR reads via MiXCR and lists one record per CDR3 protein. The sample yields hundreds of thousands of distinct CDR3 sequences, approximately 18% seen once. Sequencing used blood. The receptor was derived from a man aged 50 or older with Graves' ophthalmopathy.

The CDR3 coding sequence is TGCGCCAGCAGCCATACAGGGTCGCTCTACGAGCAGTACTTC. This encodes CASSHTGSLYEQYF. J is TRBJ2-7 and V is TRBV4-1; tentatively, D is TRBD1 (6 bases). Trimming took 3 bases from V and 3 from J, leaving 12 bases between them. Germline V CDR1 and CDR2: MGHRA, YSYEKL. The CDR3 consists of 14 residues.